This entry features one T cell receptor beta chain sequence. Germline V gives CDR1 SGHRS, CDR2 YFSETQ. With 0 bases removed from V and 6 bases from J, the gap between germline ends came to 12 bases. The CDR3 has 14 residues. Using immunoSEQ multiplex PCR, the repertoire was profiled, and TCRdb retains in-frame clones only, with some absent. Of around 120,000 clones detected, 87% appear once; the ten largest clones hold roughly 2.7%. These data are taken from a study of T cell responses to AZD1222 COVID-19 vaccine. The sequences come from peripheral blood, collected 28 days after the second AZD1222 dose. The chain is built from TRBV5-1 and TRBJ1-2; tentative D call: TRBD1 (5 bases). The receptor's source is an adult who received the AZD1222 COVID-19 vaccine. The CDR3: CASSLDRSYDGYTF. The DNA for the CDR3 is TGCGCCAGCAGCTTGGACAGGTCGTACGATGGCTACACCTTC. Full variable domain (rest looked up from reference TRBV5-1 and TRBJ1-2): KAGVTQTPRYLIKTRGQQVTLSCSPISGHRSVSWYQQTPGQGLQFLFEYFSETQRNKGNFPGRFSGRQFSNSRSEMNVSTLELGDSALYLCASSLDRSYDGYTFGSGTRLTVV.